A single sample gave rise to the 25 T cell receptor beta chains below, sequenced in a study of CD8 T cells in ankylosing spondylitis (dated by TCRdb to about 2017). Preparation of the library involved 5' RACE. TCRdb names Illumina HiSeq 2500 as the instrument used. TCRdb reanalyzed the raw reads on its own, using fastp at Q25 for trimming and MiXCR for clone calling, and kept in-frame beta chains. Each entry merges the rows of one CDR3 protein and shows their most common DNA and genes. This sample comprises about 280,000 distinct CDR3 sequences, around 20% of them detected only once. The top ten clonotypes cover about 8% of the sample. What was sequenced was blood, either unsorted or a sorted T cell fraction (not recorded which). These receptors were collected from a male donor with ankylosing spondylitis or in good health (not recorded which).

The sample holds a few counts of this clonotype. DNA for the CDR3: TGTGCCTGGGGGACGGAACTTTATCAGCCCCAGCATTTT. This codes for CAWGTELYQPQHF. The J gene is TRBJ1-5, the V gene TRBV30; weak D call: TRBD1 (5 bases). The V end was cut by 5 bases, the J end by 5 bases, with 13 bases between. Germline V gene data show CDR1 as GTSNPN and CDR2 as SVGIG (reference sequence). The CDR3 is made up of 13 amino acids. Based on the CDR3 plus reference TRBV30 and TRBJ1-5, the full variable domain is SQTIHQWPATLVQPVGSPLSLECTVEGTSNPNLYWYRQAAGRGLQLLFYSVGIGQISSEVPQNLSASRPQDRQFILSSKKLLLSDSGFYLCAWGTELYQPQHFGDGTRLSIL.

CDR3 protein: CASSLILAGAVNTGELFF. CDR3 bases: TGTGCCAGCAGCTTGATACTAGCGGGAGCCGTAAACACCGGGGAGCTGTTTTTT. The V call is TRBV5-6, the J call TRBJ2-2; the match to TRBD2 covers 11 bases. V dropped 1 base and J dropped 2; count of bases not matched to a gene: 7. Germline values: CDR1 SGHDT, CDR2 YYEEEE. This CDR3 spans 18 amino acids.

This sequence joins TRBV12-3 or TRBV12-4 and TRBJ2-1; D call uncertain. The CDR3 consists of 12 residues. The V end was cut by 2 bases, the J end by 7 bases, with 6 bases between. The CDR3 region is CASSLWWNEQFF. Written as DNA, the CDR3 is TGTGCCAGCAGTTTATGGTGGAATGAGCAGTTCTTC.

This clonotype has more than one count but fewer than ten. The chain uses TRBV20-1 and TRBJ2-1; no definite D call. V was cut by 2 bases and J by 9 bases, with 17 bases left in between. The CDR3 is 14 residues long. Germline values: CDR1 DFQATT, CDR2 SNEGSKA (reference sequence). CDR3 nucleotide sequence: TGCAGTGCTAGACCTTCGGTTTGGGGTGGTGAGCAGTTCTTC. Encoded protein: CSARPSVWGGEQFF.

This clonotype came up once. The chain combines TRBV7-2 with TRBJ1-2; possibly TRBD1 for D (5 bases). Germline CDR1 is SGHTA and CDR2 is FQGNSA. The CDR3 has 14 amino acids. The V and J ends lost 1 base and 4 bases respectively, with 10 bases between them. The CDR3 protein is CASSLGRGLYGYTF. CDR3 coding DNA: TGTGCCAGCAGCTTAGGCCGGGGACTCTATGGCTACACCTTC. Combining the CDR3 with reference TRBV7-2 and TRBJ1-2 gives the whole variable domain GAGVSQSPSNKVTEKGKDVELRCDPISGHTALYWYRQSLGQGLEFLIYFQGNSAPDKSGLPSDRFSAERTGGSVSTLTIQRTQQEDSAVYLCASSLGRGLYGYTFGSGTRLTVV.

V gene TRBV9 combines with J gene TRBJ1-5, with a weak D call TRBD1 (6 bases). The V end lost 3 bases, the J end lost 4 bases, and 14 bases lay between the germline ends. There are 15 residues in the CDR3. Germline V lookup: CDR1 SGDLS, CDR2 YYNGEE. This CDR3 reads CASSEGTIGNQPQHF. CDR3 in DNA: TGTGCCAGCAGCGAGGGGACAATTGGGAATCAGCCCCAGCATTTT.

The chain employs TRBV29-1 and TRBJ2-3, with 8 bases that match TRBD2. The CDR3 is 12 amino acids. V dropped 4 bases and J dropped 5; count of bases not matched to a gene: 2. Germline CDR1 SQVTM, CDR2 ANQGSEA. The DNA of the CDR3 is TGCAGCGTTGGACTAGCGAGAGATACGCAGTATTTT. Its translation: CSVGLARDTQYF.

This clonotype has just a few counts. V usage is TRBV27 and J usage is TRBJ1-2, with D possibly being TRBD1 (6 bases). From germline, CDR1 is MNHEY and CDR2 SMNVEV (reference sequence). V was trimmed by 3 bases and J by 7 bases, leaving 15 bases between them. The CDR3 is made up of 14 amino acids. This CDR3 is CASSFDAGAGGYTF. In DNA form, the CDR3 reads TGTGCCAGCAGTTTTGACGCAGGGGCTGGTGGCTACACCTTC.

This clonotype appeared a few times. V gene TRBV30 combines with J gene TRBJ1-2; no clear D. The germline V and J ends were trimmed by 4 bases and 4 bases, with 7 bases remaining between them. The germline CDR1 and CDR2 sequences are GTSNPN and SVGIG (reference sequence). The CDR3 extends over 11 amino acids. The CDR3 DNA follows: TGTGCCTGGAATGGAGGCTATGGCTACACCTTC. It specifies CAWNGGYGYTF.

CDR3 sequence reads: CASSPRGPKETQYF. The CDR3 nucleotides are TGTGCCAGCAGTCCAAGGGGCCCGAAAGAGACCCAGTACTTC. The chain recombines TRBV25-1 with TRBJ2-5; a weak D match, TRBD1 (5 bases). V was clipped by 5 bases and J by 3 bases, with 13 bases between them. The V gene's germline CDR1 is MGHDK and CDR2 SYGVNS. The CDR3 runs 14 residues.

V usage is TRBV5-1 and J usage is TRBJ2-5; D call uncertain. Germline CDR1 SGHRS, CDR2 YFSETQ. V was clipped by 0 bases and J by 1 base, with 4 bases between them. The CDR3 length is 13 residues. The CDR3 here is CASSLARQETQYF. CDR3 coding DNA: TGCGCCAGCAGCTTGGCCCGCCAAGAGACCCAGTACTTC.

V is TRBV29-1 and J is TRBJ1-1, with no clear D. The V gene lost 3 bases and the J gene lost 4 bases, with 12 bases spanning the gap. CDR3 size: 13 residues. Germline V CDR1 and CDR2: SQVTM, ANQGSEA. CDR3 sequence: CSVEEGTGTEAFF. The CDR3 nucleotides are TGCAGCGTTGAGGAGGGTACGGGCACTGAAGCTTTCTTT. The full variable domain, with the rest looked up from reference TRBV29-1 and TRBJ1-1, is SAVISQKPSRDICQRGTSLTIQCQVDSQVTMMFWYRQQPGQSLTLIATANQGSEATYESGFVIDKFPISRPNLTFSTLTVSNMSPEDSSIYLCSVEEGTGTEAFFGQGTRLTVV.

This clonotype was seen more than once but under ten times. This chain uses TRBV30 with TRBJ2-3; D gene ambiguous. V was trimmed by 3 bases and J by 8 bases, leaving 15 bases between them. Germline V gene sequence: CDR1 GTSNPN, CDR2 SVGIG (reference sequence). This CDR3 comprises 13 residues. The chain's CDR3 is CAWRVGSYGTQYF. In DNA, the CDR3 is TGTGCCTGGAGGGTGGGTAGCTACGGTACGCAGTATTTT.

The table lists this clonotype with many counts. The chain carries TRBV9 and TRBJ1-2; TRBD1 matches at 9 bases. The J segment lost 12 bases and the V segment lost 5 bases, leaving 14 bases of the junction unmatched. Germline V gene lookup returns CDR1 SGDLS and CDR2 YYNGEE. This CDR3 has 14 amino acids. CDR3 nucleotides: TGTGCCAGCAGTCCAGCCGGACAGGGGCCCATAAACACCTTC. This codes for CASSPAGQGPINTF.

This clonotype was detected a few times. This chain connects TRBV5-1 to TRBJ2-3; D gene uncertain. This CDR3 is 14 amino acids long. V was clipped by 1 base and J by 4 bases, with 10 bases between them. CDR1 SGHRS and CDR2 YFSETQ come from the germline V gene. CDR3 sequence: CASSLPAVSDTQYF. The CDR3 nucleotides read TGCGCCAGCAGCTTGCCGGCAGTTTCAGATACGCAGTATTTT.

The V gene is TRBV28, the J gene TRBJ2-3; 12 nucleotides align to TRBD2. J was trimmed by 5 bases and V by 3 bases; bases with no gene match: 9. This CDR3 contains 17 residues. The germline gives CDR1 MDHEN, CDR2 SYDVKM. CDR3 loop: CASSFLAGGPLGDTQYF. CDR3 in DNA: TGTGCCAGCAGTTTTCTAGCGGGGGGGCCTTTAGGAGATACGCAGTATTTT.

V and J are TRBV5-1 and TRBJ2-5; D gene ambiguous. V lost 0 bases to trimming and J lost 2 bases, with 8 bases between them. The germline CDR1 and CDR2 sequences are SGHRS and YFSETQ. The CDR3 has 14 residues. The CDR3, as DNA: TGCGCCAGCAGCTTGGATCTGAGACAAGAGACCCAGTACTTC. Translation: CASSLDLRQETQYF.

This clonotype was recorded many times. This chain uses TRBV20-1 with TRBJ2-7, with D unclear. This CDR3 contains 14 residues. In germline, CDR1 is DFQATT, CDR2 SNEGSKA (reference sequence). The V end was cut by 2 bases, the J end by 3 bases, with 14 bases between. The CDR3 spells CSARTPVWGYEQYV. The DNA for the CDR3 is TGCAGTGCTAGAACCCCTGTCTGGGGCTACGAGCAGTACGTC.

V is TRBV5-5 and J is TRBJ2-1, with 7 bases that match TRBD1. CDR1 SGHKS and CDR2 YYEKEE come from the germline V gene (reference sequence). The CDR3 runs 16 residues. V dropped 2 bases and J dropped 9; count of bases not matched to a gene: 14. This CDR3 reads CASSFLGSGGNAEQFF. The CDR3 DNA reads as TGTGCCAGCAGCTTTCTTGGCTCAGGGGGTAACGCTGAGCAGTTCTTC.

The table lists this clonotype with a few counts. This chain connects TRBV5-6 to TRBJ1-1, with 8 bases identical to TRBD1. Trimming took 5 bases from V and 3 from J; bases not matched to a gene: 6. The CDR3 totals 14 residues. From germline, CDR1 is SGHDT and CDR2 YYEEEE. CDR3 protein: CASSWWGQDTEAFF. DNA of the CDR3: TGTGCCAGCAGTTGGTGGGGACAGGACACTGAAGCTTTCTTT.

Regarding this clonotype: Being one base from a much bigger clone, this may be a read error. The genes are TRBV29-1 and TRBJ1-1; no definite D call. V was trimmed by 4 bases and J by 3 bases, leaving 12 bases between them. This CDR3 spans 13 amino acids. CDR1 and CDR2 (germline): SQVTM, ANQGSEA. CDR3 DNA: TGCAGCGTTGCGCAGAGAGTGGACACTGAAGCTTTCTTT. Protein sequence: CSVAQRVDTEAFF.

This chain joins TRBV9 and TRBJ1-1; 7 bases agree with TRBD1. CDR3 length: 14 residues. CDR1 and CDR2 (germline): SGDLS, YYNGEE. After removal of 4 bases from V and 4 bases from J, the junction contained 7 bases not matched to a gene. The CDR3 DNA follows: TGTGCCAGCAGCACGACAGGGTTTAGCACTGAAGCTTTCTTT. This gives the protein CASSTTGFSTEAFF.

The V call is TRBV20-1, the J call TRBJ2-2; D possibly corresponds to TRBD1 (5 bases). Trimming shortened V by 3 bases and J by 2 bases, and 10 bases separated the two germline ends. This CDR3 is 14 amino acids long. The germline V gene has CDR1 DFQATT and CDR2 SNEGSKA (reference sequence). As DNA, the CDR3 is TGCAGTGCTAGCCCCGGACACAACACCGGGGAGCTGTTTTTT. Translation: CSASPGHNTGELFF.

The rearrangement joins TRBV12-3 or TRBV12-4 to TRBJ1-5; 9 bases map to TRBD1. Trimming cost V 5 bases and J 6 bases; bases outside gene matches: 5. The CDR3 covers 14 residues. The CDR3 loop is CASSPTGGLQPQHF. CDR3 DNA: TGTGCCAGCAGTCCCACAGGGGGCCTTCAGCCCCAGCATTTT.

Note on this clonotype: This may be a read error: a much more frequent sequence differs by one nucleotide. This chain joins TRBV15 and TRBJ1-3; D gene unclear. Germline CDR1 reads LNHNV; CDR2 reads YYDKDF (reference sequence). This CDR3 is built from 16 residues. Trimming left V 3 bases short and J 0 bases short, with 12 bases between. The CDR3 loop reads CATSSIDGHSGNTIYF. CDR3 nucleotides: TGTGCCACCAGCAGCATAGACGGCCACTCTGGAAACACCATATATTTT.